Listed below are T cell receptor beta chains from one sample, sequenced in a study of blood T cells in healthy people across ages. TCRdb ran MiXCR on the 5' RACE reads and lists one entry per CDR3 protein. The profile covers 600,000 to 1,000,000 distinct CDR3 sequences, with 58% appearing a single time and around 20% taken by the ten largest. The sequencing input was blood. Receptors were obtained from a man aged 25-45 years in good health. CDR3s include the opening cysteine and the closing phenylalanine or tryptophan. A D gene is named only where the DNA matches it firmly. Clone size, where shown, is once, few, many, or a class for clones that have expanded.

V gene	clone size	D gene	J gene	CDR3 protein	CDR3 DNA
TRBV6-1	-	-	TRBJ2-1	CASSETPGTRLKFF	TGTGCCAGCAGTGAAACCCCGGGGACGCGGCTGAAGTTCTTC
TRBV13	-	TRBD1	TRBJ1-5	CASSVQGALQPQHF	TGTGCCAGCAGCGTACAGGGGGCTCTTCAGCCCCAGCATTTT
TRBV6-2/TRBV6-3	-	TRBD1	TRBJ2-7	CASSYPDRRSDEQYF	TGTGCCAGCAGTTACCCGGACAGGCGCTCTGACGAGCAGTACTTC
TRBV10-3	-	-	TRBJ1-2	CAIRRTDNYGYTF	TGTGCCATCAGAAGGACAGATAACTATGGCTACACCTTC
TRBV6-1	-	TRBD1	TRBJ2-7	CAIAGGRYEQYF	TGTGCCATCGCAGGGGGCAGGTACGAGCAGTACTTC
TRBV20-1	-	-	TRBJ1-4	CSVGGGHEKLFF	TGCAGTGTTGGGGGTGGGCATGAAAAACTGTTTTTT
TRBV12-3/TRBV12-4	-	-	TRBJ1-5	CASSLREGGFQPQHF	TGTGCCAGCAGTTTAAGGGAGGGAGGGTTTCAGCCCCAGCATTTT
TRBV10-3	-	-	TRBJ2-6	CAISDLGRGANVLTF	TGTGCCATCAGTGATTTAGGGAGAGGGGCCAACGTCCTGACTTTC
TRBV27	-	-	TRBJ2-7	CASSLLNTYEQYF	TGTGCCAGCAGTTTATTGAACACCTACGAGCAGTACTTC
TRBV20-1	-	-	TRBJ2-5	CSARDPRASETQYF	TGCAGTGCTAGAGATCCCCGGGCTTCAGAGACCCAGTACTTC
TRBV25-1	-	-	TRBJ2-3	CATNTGASDTQYF	TGTGCCACCAACACTGGGGCCTCAGATACGCAGTATTTT
TRBV28	-	TRBD2	TRBJ2-7	CASSSPGLALPYEQYF	TGTGCCAGCAGTTCACCGGGACTAGCTTTACCCTACGAGCAGTACTTC
TRBV20-1	few	-	TRBJ2-5	CSASPIGRLSDYWAETQYF	TGCAGTGCTAGCCCTATTGGACGACTAAGTGATTATTGGGCAGAGACCCAGTACTTC
TRBV7-2	-	TRBD2	TRBJ2-1	CASSPLAGGSRKEQFF	TGTGCCAGCAGCCCCCTAGCGGGAGGGAGTAGGAAGGAGCAGTTCTTC
TRBV7-6	-	TRBD2	TRBJ2-3	CASSLVTSGSSDTQYF	TGTGCCAGCAGCTTAGTGACTAGCGGGAGTTCTGATACGCAGTATTTT
TRBV29-1	-	TRBD2	TRBJ2-1	CSVGGIAGWRNEQFF	TGCAGCGTTGGGGGAATAGCGGGATGGCGCAATGAGCAGTTCTTC
TRBV4-1	many	TRBD2	TRBJ2-7	CASSQDQRGDYEQYF	TGCGCCAGCAGCCAAGATCAGCGGGGGGATTACGAGCAGTACTTC
TRBV10-2	-	-	TRBJ2-1	CASKIGAYKEQFF	TGCGCCAGCAAAATTGGGGCGTACAAGGAGCAGTTCTTC
TRBV29-1	-	-	TRBJ2-1	CSVENEEQFF	TGCAGCGTTGAAAATGAGGAGCAGTTCTTC
TRBV2	-	-	TRBJ2-2	CASSDKPGDTGELFF	TGTGCCAGCAGTGATAAGCCTGGGGACACCGGGGAGCTGTTTTTT
TRBV9	few	-	TRBJ2-6	CASSLGSGTPANVLTF	TGTGCCAGCAGCTTGGGATCCGGGACGCCTGCCAACGTCCTGACTTTC
TRBV9	-	-	TRBJ1-5	CASSPTGAYSNQPQHF	TGTGCCAGCAGCCCGACCGGGGCATATAGCAATCAGCCCCAGCATTTT
TRBV29-1	-	-	TRBJ1-5	CSAEEDGSGTQHF	TGCAGCGCCGAGGAGGACGGTTCGGGAACCCAGCATTTT
TRBV10-3	-	-	TRBJ1-2	CAISESPGSYTF	TGTGCCATCAGTGAGTCTCCGGGGAGCTACACCTTC
TRBV20-1	-	-	TRBJ1-2	CSARSGGATNGYTF	TGCAGTGCTAGGTCCGGGGGCGCGACTAATGGCTACACCTTC
TRBV6-1	-	-	TRBJ1-1	CASTGVMNTEAFF	TGTGCCAGCACCGGGGTTATGAACACTGAAGCTTTCTTT
TRBV7-6	few	-	TRBJ2-3	CASSSDSLNTDTQYF	TGTGCCAGCAGCTCGGACAGTTTGAACACAGATACGCAGTATTTT
TRBV15	few	TRBD1	TRBJ1-2	CATSRASQGVYTF	TGTGCCACCAGCAGAGCCTCACAGGGGGTCTACACCTTC
TRBV27	-	TRBD1	TRBJ1-1	CASSLSGQGHTEAFF	TGTGCCAGCAGTTTATCCGGACAGGGTCACACTGAAGCTTTCTTT
TRBV4-2	-	-	TRBJ2-7	CASSQRPGEQYF	TGTGCCAGCAGCCAACGTCCGGGTGAGCAGTACTTC
TRBV7-2	-	TRBD1	TRBJ2-7	CASSPTGGGHYGQYF	TGTGCCAGCAGCCCAACAGGGGGCGGCCATTACGGGCAGTACTTC
TRBV7-2	-	TRBD1	TRBJ1-2	CASSLNRGWEGYTF	TGTGCCAGCAGCTTAAACAGGGGATGGGAGGGCTACACCTTC
TRBV7-8	-	TRBD1	TRBJ1-6	CASSGGTGGGTYNSPLHF	TGTGCCAGCAGCGGGGGGACAGGGGGCGGAACCTATAATTCACCCCTCCACTTT
TRBV4-1	-	-	TRBJ2-7	CASSQDGRPYEQYF	TGCGCCAGCAGCCAAGATGGGAGGCCTTACGAGCAGTACTTC
TRBV27	few	TRBD2	TRBJ2-1	CASREGTSGWGEQFF	TGTGCCAGCAGGGAAGGGACTAGCGGGTGGGGTGAGCAGTTCTTC
TRBV12-3/TRBV12-4	-	-	TRBJ2-5	CASGREQETQYF	TGTGCCTCCGGTAGGGAACAAGAGACCCAGTACTTC